These 30 T cell receptor beta chains originate from one sample sequenced in a study of shared clonotypes between healthy human individuals. Assay used: immunoSEQ multiplex PCR; TCRdb lists only in-frame clones, some missing. The sample records 2,500,000 or so clones, 92% being singletons. Sequenced sample: naive CD4+ T cells from PBMCs. The subset denotes: CD45RA+ positively selected. The receptors stem from a man aged 18 to 30 in good health. Some clones in this sample may be carry-over from other donors' samples.

This CDR3 is CASSFRVLAKNIQYF. The CDR3 bases are TGTGCCAGCAGTTTTAGGGTACTAGCCAAAAACATTCAGTACTTC. This chain joins TRBV28 and TRBJ2-4; D remains unclear. The germline V and J ends were trimmed by 3 bases and 0 bases, with 9 bases remaining between them. Germline values: CDR1 MDHEN, CDR2 SYDVKM. The CDR3 runs 15 residues.

As to this clone: Other DNA sequences in this sample translate to the same CDR3. The rearrangement uses TRBV18 and TRBJ2-5, with a possible D match to TRBD2 (7 bases). Between the trimmed V and J ends, which lost 6 bases and 4 bases, there was a span of 15 bases. Germline values: CDR1 KGHSH, CDR2 LQKENI. CDR3 length: 14 amino acids. In DNA form, the CDR3 reads TGTGCCAGCTCTCCCAGAGGGGGGGGAGAGACCCAGTACTTC. Protein sequence: CASSPRGGGETQYF. The full variable domain, with the rest looked up from reference TRBV18 and TRBJ2-5, is NAGVMQNPRHLVRRRGQEARLRCSPMKGHSHVYWYRQLPEEGLKFMVYLQKENIIDESGMPKERFSAEFPKEGPSILRIQQVVRGDSAAYFCASSPRGGGETQYFGPGTRLLVL.

The chain recombines TRBV28 with TRBJ1-4, with a tentative D call TRBD1 (6 bases). V lost 6 bases and J 4 bases, leaving 12 bases between the germline ends. This CDR3 spans 14 amino acids. Germline CDR1 reads MDHEN; CDR2 reads SYDVKM. The chain's CDR3 is CASSLQGYNEKLFF. CDR3 nucleotides: TGTGCCAGCAGCCTACAGGGATATAATGAAAAACTGTTTTTT.

This clone has a single count. Other nucleotide sequences in the sample specify the same CDR3. V usage is TRBV27 and J usage is TRBJ1-1, with D possibly TRBD1 on 5 matching bases. Germline values: CDR1 MNHEY, CDR2 SMNVEV (reference sequence). Trimming took off 5 bases at V and 1 base at J, with 8 bases between the two ends. The CDR3 loop spans 13 amino acids. The CDR3 DNA follows: TGTGCCAGCAGTCTTGACAGGAACACTGAAGCTTTCTTT. Its translation: CASSLDRNTEAFF.

The rearrangement links TRBV30 to TRBJ1-5; D call uncertain. Germline V gene data show CDR1 as GTSNPN and CDR2 as SVGIG (reference sequence). CDR3 length equals 13 residues. The V gene lost 1 base and the J gene lost 4 bases, with 8 bases spanning the gap. CDR3 protein: CAWSDGRNQPQHF. For the CDR3, the DNA is TGTGCCTGGAGTGATGGTAGGAATCAGCCCCAGCATTTT.

The CDR3 sequence: CASSEIRQGARGGELFF. DNA for the CDR3: TGTGCCAGCAGTGAGATTCGTCAGGGGGCCAGGGGCGGGGAGCTGTTTTTT. The chain has TRBV6-1 and TRBJ2-2, with TRBD1 identical over 8 bases. Germline trimming cut 3 bases from V and 7 bases from J; bases unmatched to any gene: 13. The length of the CDR3 is 17 residues. Germline V lookup: CDR1 MNHNS, CDR2 SASEGT.

Concerning this clone: In the same sample, other DNA sequences code for this CDR3. The chain employs TRBV15 and TRBJ2-7; D is undetermined. Germline lookup yields CDR1 LNHNV and CDR2 YYDKDF (reference sequence). Trimming left V 1 base short and J 4 bases short, with 5 bases between. The CDR3 runs 12 residues. The CDR3 sequence: CATSRGTYEQYF. CDR3 in DNA: TGTGCCACCAGCAGAGGAACTTACGAGCAGTACTTC.

This chain joins TRBV6-5 and TRBJ2-7; 12 bases line up with TRBD2. V lost 0 bases and J lost 2; bases outside the gene matches: 2. This CDR3 has 16 residues. Germline CDR1 and CDR2: MNHEY and SVGAGI. In DNA, the CDR3 is TGTGCCAGCAGTTACTCCCGACTAGCGGGAGCCTACGAGCAGTACTTC. As protein: CASSYSRLAGAYEQYF.

This chain joins TRBV5-4 and TRBJ2-7, with 8 bases aligning to TRBD1. Trimming took 4 bases from V and 5 from J; bases not matched to a gene: 8. The germline V gene encodes CDR1 SGHNT and CDR2 YYREEE (reference sequence). The CDR3 consists of 14 residues. The CDR3 nucleotides read TGTGCCAGCAGCACAACCCAGGACAGGGACGAGCAGTACTTC. Its translation: CASSTTQDRDEQYF.

V usage is TRBV27 and J usage is TRBJ1-4, with D maybe TRBD1 (5 bases). Germline V gene lookup returns CDR1 MNHEY and CDR2 SMNVEV (reference sequence). V dropped 6 bases and J dropped 8 bases, with 10 bases sitting between them. The CDR3 covers 12 residues. Here the CDR3 reads CASSGGTEKLFF. Written as DNA, the CDR3 is TGTGCCAGCAGCGGGGGAACCGAAAAACTGTTTTTT.

This chain joins TRBV7-3 and TRBJ1-1, with TRBD1 as a possible D gene (6 bases). V lost 5 bases and J lost 4, with 17 bases in between. Germline assignment: CDR1 SGHTA and CDR2 FQGTGA. CDR3 length: 15 residues. The CDR3 sequence: CASSLYGGQGTEAFF. The CDR3 region has the DNA TGTGCCAGCAGCCTATATGGGGGGCAGGGCACTGAAGCTTTCTTT.

The CDR3 coding sequence is TGTGCCAGCAGTTCGACAGGGACCCCCTATGGCTACACCTTC. This codes for CASSSTGTPYGYTF. The chain is built from TRBV28 and TRBJ1-2, with TRBD1 matching over 7 bases. The CDR3 covers 14 residues. The germline V gene encodes CDR1 MDHEN and CDR2 SYDVKM. With 4 bases clipped from V and 4 bases from J, the junction kept 6 bases outside the gene matches.

The genes are TRBV9 and TRBJ1-3; D may be TRBD1 (6 bases). CDR1 and CDR2 (germline): SGDLS, YYNGEE. The V gene lost 4 bases and the J gene lost 5 bases, with 25 bases spanning the gap. The CDR3 contains 18 residues. This CDR3 reads CASSPEDEYRERRNTIYF. CDR3 nucleotide sequence: TGTGCCAGCAGCCCCGAAGATGAATACAGGGAACGGAGAAACACCATATATTTT.

This chain uses TRBV7-2 with TRBJ1-4; D is ambiguous. The germline gives CDR1 SGHTA, CDR2 FQGNSA. V was cut by 5 bases and J by 4 bases, with 17 bases left in between. The CDR3 has 16 amino acids. CDR3 sequence: CASSPDPQAVNEKLFF. The CDR3 nucleotides read TGTGCCAGCAGCCCCGATCCCCAGGCGGTTAATGAAAAACTGTTTTTT.

CDR3 in DNA: TGTGCCAGCAGTGGGGGGACTAGCAGTTTAGCCTCCTACAATGAGCAGTTCTTC. It encodes CASSGGTSSLASYNEQFF. The chain is built from TRBV6-1 and TRBJ2-1, with 9 bases lining up with TRBD2. CDR3 length: 18 amino acids. CDR1 and CDR2 from the germline V gene are MNHNS and SASEGT. The trim removed 4 bases at V and 0 bases at J, leaving 10 bases unmatched.

This sequence joins TRBV9 and TRBJ2-1; 7 bases fit TRBD2. CDR3 size: 16 residues. Germline CDR1 SGDLS, CDR2 YYNGEE. V was pared by 1 base and J by 7 bases, with 11 bases of the junction left unmatched. CDR3 nucleotides: TGTGCCAGCAGCGTAATGGGTGGCGGGAGTTGGAATGAGCAGTTCTTC. Protein product: CASSVMGGGSWNEQFF.

This chain uses TRBV5-1 with TRBJ2-7; 12 bases are shared with TRBD2. With 2 bases clipped from V and 7 bases from J, the junction kept 7 bases outside the gene matches. The CDR3 runs to 15 residues. The germline gives CDR1 SGHRS, CDR2 YFSETQ. CDR3 in DNA: TGCGCCAGCAGCTTAAGACTAGCGGGAGAGGAAGAGCAGTACTTC. Translating gives CASSLRLAGEEEQYF. The complete variable domain, with remaining parts taken from reference TRBV5-1 and TRBJ2-7, reads KAGVTQTPRYLIKTRGQQVTLSCSPISGHRSVSWYQQTPGQGLQFLFEYFSETQRNKGNFPGRFSGRQFSNSRSEMNVSTLELGDSALYLCASSLRLAGEEEQYFGPGTRLTVT.

The V call is TRBV11-3, the J call TRBJ2-2, with D possibly TRBD2 on 7 matching bases. Germline V CDR1 and CDR2: SGHNT, YENEEA. There are 18 residues in the CDR3. The V gene lost 5 bases and the J gene lost 4 bases, with 23 bases spanning the gap. The DNA of the CDR3 is TGTGCCAGCAGCGATGGGAGGGTGGGGACACCTTTCACCGGGGAGCTGTTTTTT. It codes for CASSDGRVGTPFTGELFF. Together with reference TRBV11-3 and TRBJ2-2, the CDR3 gives the full variable domain: EAGVVQSPRYKIIEKKQPVAFWCNPISGHNTLYWYLQNLGQGPELLIRYENEEAVDDSQLPKDRFSAERLKGVDSTLKIQPAELGDSAVYLCASSDGRVGTPFTGELFFGEGSRLTVL.

V gene TRBV4-1 combines with J gene TRBJ1-3; D is perhaps TRBD1 (6 bases). CDR3 size: 16 residues. In germline, CDR1 is MGHRA, CDR2 YSYEKL. V lost 0 bases to trimming and J lost 1 base, with 10 bases between them. CDR3 sequence (DNA): TGCGCCAGCAGCCAAGAGGGGGCTGATTCTGGAAACACCATATATTTT. As protein: CASSQEGADSGNTIYF.

V usage is TRBV6-6 and J usage is TRBJ2-7; perhaps TRBD2 as D (6 bases). Germline V gene sequence: CDR1 MNHNY, CDR2 SVGAGI (reference sequence). Trimming pared 5 bases from V and 1 base from J, leaving 12 bases between. This CDR3 region has 14 residues. CDR3 residues: CASSPQGGSYEQYF. CDR3 DNA: TGTGCCAGCAGTCCCCAGGGAGGATCCTACGAGCAGTACTTC.

V is TRBV6-5 and J is TRBJ2-7; D remains ambiguous. Per germline, CDR1 MNHEY and CDR2 SVGAGI. CDR3 length: 13 residues. V was clipped by 5 bases and J by 4 bases, with 12 bases between them. This CDR3 reads CASSKPTWYEQYF. The CDR3 DNA is TGTGCCAGCAGTAAACCCACGTGGTACGAGCAGTACTTC.

The chain is built from TRBV6-1 and TRBJ2-1, with 8 bases identical to TRBD2. This CDR3 region has 16 residues. CDR1 is MNHNS and CDR2 is SASEGT in the germline V gene. Trimming took 0 bases from V and 2 from J; bases not matched to a gene: 3. Written as DNA, the CDR3 is TGTGCCAGCAGTGAAGCCGGTAGCGGGGCCTACAATGAGCAGTTCTTC. This sequence encodes CASSEAGSGAYNEQFF.

The chain recombines TRBV2 with TRBJ2-7; 9 bases align to TRBD1. The CDR3 spans 13 residues. V trimming: 6 bases; J trimming: 6 bases; junction bases outside the gene matches: 6. Germline lookup yields CDR1 SNHLY and CDR2 FYNNEI. CDR3 in DNA: TGTGCCAGCAGGCCGGGACAGGGTGTCGAGCAGTACTTC. Translation gives CASRPGQGVEQYF.

The chain uses TRBV19 and TRBJ2-7; D could derive from TRBD1 or TRBD2 (6 bases each). V lost 7 bases, J lost 3 bases, and 25 bases lay in between. CDR3 length: 17 amino acids. Germline CDR1 reads LNHDA; CDR2 reads SQIVND (reference sequence). In nucleotides, the CDR3 is TGTGCCAGTACCGGAGTCGGGGGCCAAGTACCTATCTACGAGCAGTACTTC. Amino acids: CASTGVGGQVPIYEQYF.

CDR3 DNA sequence: TGTGCCAGCAGTTACAGGGAAAAGTCCCCTGAAGCTTTCTTT. It codes for CASSYREKSPEAFF. This chain connects TRBV6-5 to TRBJ1-1; D uncertain. CDR3 length equals 14 residues. Germline values: CDR1 MNHEY, CDR2 SVGAGI. V lost 2 bases and J 6 bases, leaving 13 bases between the germline ends.

This clone has only one observation. The chain links TRBV6-5 to TRBJ2-3; TRBD1 is a possible D gene (5 bases). Trimming took 5 bases from V and 1 from J, leaving 7 bases between them. CDR3 length equals 13 residues. CDR1 is MNHEY and CDR2 is SVGAGI in the germline V gene. CDR3 residues: CASSGRGTDTQYF. The CDR3 DNA sequence: TGTGCCAGCAGTGGCAGGGGCACAGATACGCAGTATTTT.

The rearrangement joins TRBV6-6 to TRBJ2-1; 9 positions agree with TRBD1. Germline V gives CDR1 MNHNY, CDR2 SVGAGI (reference sequence). The junction had 12 bases not matched to a gene; V was cut back by 5 bases and J by 10 bases. This CDR3 has 15 residues. Here the CDR3 DNA reads TGTGCCAGCAGTACCAGGACAGGGGAGAGTCGAGAGCAGTTCTTC. It yields the protein CASSTRTGESREQFF.

V gene TRBV10-3 combines with J gene TRBJ2-7; 11 nucleotides align to TRBD2. With V trimmed by 3 bases and J by 5 bases, 6 bases remained unmatched. CDR1 is ENHRY and CDR2 is SYGVKD in the germline V gene. The CDR3 runs 15 residues. CDR3 loop: CAISEPTSGSNEQYF. The CDR3 region has the DNA TGTGCCATCAGTGAACCAACTAGCGGGAGTAACGAGCAGTACTTC.

The chain has TRBV5-1 and TRBJ1-4; 8 bases map to TRBD1. This CDR3 is built from 17 residues. Germline CDR1 and CDR2: SGHRS and YFSETQ. The trim removed 1 base at V and 0 bases at J, leaving 5 bases unmatched. The DNA for the CDR3 is TGCGCCAGCAGCTTGAGGACAGGGCGCGCAACTAATGAAAAACTGTTTTTT. Translated, it gives CASSLRTGRATNEKLFF.

This clone was detected only once. The chain uses TRBV7-8 and TRBJ2-7; D remains ambiguous. Germline CDR1 SGHVS, CDR2 FQNEAQ. The CDR3 has 14 residues. V lost 3 bases, J lost 1 base, and 10 bases lay in between. The CDR3, as DNA: TGTGCCAGCAGCTTGAGGAGTCTATCCTACGAGCAGTACTTC. It codes for CASSLRSLSYEQYF.